The T cell receptor beta chain under discussion was sequenced for a study of technical replicates of blood from a handful of donors. Germline values: CDR1 SEHNR, CDR2 FQNEAQ (reference sequence). This CDR3 has 14 amino acids. With 3 bases clipped from V and 1 base from J, the junction kept 3 bases outside the gene matches. The method was immunoSEQ multiplex PCR; TCRdb's version includes in-frame clones alone and lacks a portion of them. The table lists approximately 73,000 clones, 93% of them singletons. Source material: T cells isolated from PBMCs. This TCR was recovered from a human donor in good health. The chain recombines TRBV7-9 with TRBJ2-7, with 7 bases that match TRBD1. The CDR3 coding sequence is TGTGCCAGCAGCTTTGTGGACAGGTCCTACGAGCAGTACTTC. Translated: CASSFVDRSYEQYF.